These 29 T cell receptor beta chains were all obtained from the same sample, sequenced in a study of cytomegalovirus exposure and HLA in healthy donors. Some clones are missing from TCRdb's copy, which holds only in-frame ones; the method was immunoSEQ multiplex PCR. This sample carries 140,000 or so clones, roughly 89% of them seen once, and the ten largest clones take 4.5% to 5.5%. Material: PBMCs. The receptors originated from a man aged 18 to 29 in good health and CMV-seropositive.

This chain joins TRBV2 and TRBJ1-5, with D possibly matching TRBD1 (6 bases). CDR1 and CDR2 from the germline V gene are SNHLY and FYNNEI. This CDR3 is built from 15 residues. V was clipped by 7 bases and J by 0 bases, with 13 bases between them. The CDR3 sequence is CASNKGEHSNQPQHF. CDR3 bases: TGTGCCAGCAACAAGGGGGAGCATAGCAATCAGCCCCAGCATTTT.

This clone is a singleton in its sample. V usage is TRBV9 and J usage is TRBJ2-7; D perhaps matches TRBD2 (6 bases). Germline loops: CDR1 SGDLS, CDR2 YYNGEE. V lost 0 bases and J 0 bases, leaving 10 bases between the germline ends. The length of the CDR3 is 15 residues. The CDR3, as DNA: TGTGCCAGCAGCGTAGGAGGGAGGAGCTCCTACGAGCAGTACTTC. It is translated as CASSVGGRSSYEQYF.

J is TRBJ1-2 and V is TRBV27, with D unresolved. CDR1 and CDR2 (germline): MNHEY, SMNVEV (reference sequence). With 3 bases removed from V and 1 base from J, the gap between germline ends came to 6 bases. This CDR3 is built from 13 residues. CDR3 bases: TGTGCCAGCAGTTTCGGAGTTAACTATGGCTACACCTTC. This translates into CASSFGVNYGYTF.

This chain connects TRBV9 to TRBJ2-1, with D possibly matching TRBD2 (5 bases). The CDR3 has 16 amino acids. Germline V gene sequence: CDR1 SGDLS, CDR2 YYNGEE. Trimming removed 4 bases at V and 1 base at J, with 15 bases between. Here the CDR3 reads CASSHLWEISYNEQFF. CDR3 DNA sequence: TGTGCCAGCAGCCACCTTTGGGAGATTTCCTACAATGAGCAGTTCTTC.

CDR3 protein: CASSPRDSGANVLTF. The CDR3 DNA reads as TGCGCCAGCAGCCCCCGCGACTCTGGGGCCAACGTCCTGACTTTC. This sequence joins TRBV4-1 and TRBJ2-6; D ambiguous. The V end lost 4 bases, the J end lost 0 bases, and 7 bases lay between the germline ends. There are 15 residues in the CDR3. From germline, CDR1 is MGHRA and CDR2 YSYEKL.

This clone occurred once. The rearrangement uses TRBV5-1 and TRBJ2-3, with D maybe TRBD1 (5 bases). There are 13 residues in the CDR3. Germline V lookup: CDR1 SGHRS, CDR2 YFSETQ. V shed 4 bases and J shed 3 bases, with 9 bases lying between them. CDR3 DNA: TGCGCCAGCAGCGATGGGGCTACAGATACGCAGTATTTT. Translation: CASSDGATDTQYF.

This clone has just one count. V usage is TRBV5-6 and J usage is TRBJ1-2; the D is unclear. Germline CDR1 SGHDT, CDR2 YYEEEE. V was clipped by 1 base and J by 7 bases, with 14 bases between them. The CDR3 runs to 14 residues. Written as DNA, the CDR3 is TGTGCCAGCAGCTTGAAATCTTGGGCACTTGGCTACACCTTC. Translated, it gives CASSLKSWALGYTF.

V is TRBV19 and J is TRBJ1-5; no firm D call. Germline values: CDR1 LNHDA, CDR2 SQIVND (reference sequence). Trimming removed 5 bases at V and 0 bases at J, with 20 bases between. The length of the CDR3 is 18 residues. The CDR3 bases are TGTGCCAGTAGTTCCCCGCCCCCCGGCGGATCTAGCAATCAGCCCCAGCATTTT. It translates to CASSSPPPGGSSNQPQHF.

This chain links TRBV7-2 with TRBJ2-5; D perhaps matches TRBD1 (7 bases). The V end lost 4 bases, the J end lost 5 bases, and 17 bases lay between the germline ends. The CDR3 extends over 15 amino acids. Germline V gene lookup returns CDR1 SGHTA and CDR2 FQGNSA. CDR3 nucleotide sequence: TGTGCCAGCAGCTATCAGGGGGGCCCCGGGGAGACCCAGTACTTC. It is translated as CASSYQGGPGETQYF.

The rearrangement uses TRBV4-1 and TRBJ1-1, with no clear D. V lost 4 bases and J lost 5, with 14 bases in between. Looked up from germline, CDR1 is MGHRA and CDR2 is YSYEKL. The CDR3 totals 14 residues. In DNA, the CDR3 is TGCGCCAGCAGCCTTGGCCCGGGGAAAACTGAAGCTTTCTTT. Translated, it gives CASSLGPGKTEAFF.

The rearrangement joins TRBV4-1 to TRBJ2-7; D perhaps matches TRBD2 (5 bases). Looked up from germline, CDR1 is MGHRA and CDR2 is YSYEKL. This CDR3 has 14 amino acids. V lost 3 bases and J lost 3, with 12 bases in between. CDR3 nucleotide sequence: TGCGCCAGCAGCCAGAAACTAGAGTTCTACGAGCAGTACTTC. Protein: CASSQKLEFYEQYF.

This clone was observed a single time. The chain has TRBV19 and TRBJ1-5, with a possible D match to TRBD1 (5 bases). Trimming left V 5 bases short and J 0 bases short, with 17 bases between. This CDR3 comprises 17 residues. Germline V lookup: CDR1 LNHDA, CDR2 SQIVND (reference sequence). The CDR3 reads CASSWGGASYSNQPQHF. CDR3 bases: TGTGCCAGTAGTTGGGGAGGGGCTAGTTATAGCAATCAGCCCCAGCATTTT.

This chain joins TRBV7-9 and TRBJ2-1, with TRBD2 matching 10 bases. This CDR3 is built from 16 residues. The germline gives CDR1 SEHNR, CDR2 FQNEAQ (reference sequence). With 5 bases clipped from V and 6 bases from J, the junction kept 10 bases outside the gene matches. CDR3 coding DNA: TGTGCCAGCAGCCCACCCGGGACTAGCGCTCCCAATGAGCAGTTCTTC. Translation: CASSPPGTSAPNEQFF.

This clone has a single count. CDR3 bases: TGTGCCAGCAGCGGGGCAGTCTCTGGGGCCAACGTCCTGACTTTC. This translates into CASSGAVSGANVLTF. The chain recombines TRBV9 with TRBJ2-6; D unclear. The CDR3 is 15 amino acids. V was cut by 3 bases and J by 0 bases, with 7 bases left in between. Germline V lookup: CDR1 SGDLS, CDR2 YYNGEE.

This rearrangement joins TRBV27 to TRBJ1-5, with TRBD1 as a possible D gene (6 bases). The length of the CDR3 is 15 residues. V lost 4 bases, J lost 4 bases, and 14 bases lay in between. Per the germline V gene, CDR1 is MNHEY and CDR2 is SMNVEV (reference sequence). DNA of the CDR3: TGTGCCAGCAGTTACGAGGGGGTCAGTAATCAGCCCCAGCATTTT. Translating it yields CASSYEGVSNQPQHF.

This chain connects TRBV30 to TRBJ1-1, with D unresolved. Trimming stripped 8 bases from V and 11 bases from J, with 18 bases between. This CDR3 region has 11 residues. CDR1 is GTSNPN and CDR2 is SVGIG in the germline V gene (reference sequence). CDR3 nucleotide sequence: TGTGCCGGTCATTATGAGTCCGGGGCTTTCTTT. This sequence encodes CAGHYESGAFF.

The genes are TRBV6-6 and TRBJ1-2; 7 nucleotides agree with TRBD1. Per the germline V gene, CDR1 is MNHNY and CDR2 is SVGAGI (reference sequence). The CDR3 sequence is 13 residues long. After removal of 6 bases from V and 7 bases from J, the junction contained 8 bases not matched to a gene. The CDR3 DNA follows: TGTGCCAGCAGCCCTATAGACAGGGTTGGCTACACCTTC. This codes for CASSPIDRVGYTF.

The chain combines TRBV7-3 with TRBJ1-4, with D unresolved. From germline, CDR1 is SGHTA and CDR2 FQGTGA. The CDR3 runs to 15 residues. Trimming cost V 7 bases and J 7 bases, with 19 bases left between them. CDR3 protein: CASTPGSRSAEKLFF. Written as DNA, the CDR3 is TGTGCCAGCACCCCGGGTTCGAGAAGTGCTGAAAAACTGTTTTTT.

The chain carries TRBV4-2 and TRBJ1-1, with D possibly TRBD1 on 5 matching bases. CDR3 length: 16 amino acids. Trimming left V 2 bases short and J 1 base short, with 14 bases between. Germline CDR1 and CDR2: LGHNA and YNFKEQ. The CDR3 region has the DNA TGTGCCAGCAGCCAAAGGTGGACATTTACGAACACTGAAGCTTTCTTT. This translates into CASSQRWTFTNTEAFF.

This clone was recorded a few times. V is TRBV28 and J is TRBJ2-6, with a weak D call TRBD1 (6 bases). Germline CDR1 reads MDHEN; CDR2 reads SYDVKM. V was clipped by 5 bases and J by 0 bases, with 14 bases between them. The CDR3 is 17 residues long. In nucleotides, the CDR3 is TGTGCCAGCAGTCTCACCAGGGGCCTCTCTGGGGCCAACGTCCTGACTTTC. Encoded protein: CASSLTRGLSGANVLTF. Variable domain in full (rest from reference TRBV28 and TRBJ2-6): DVKVTQSSRYLVKRTGEKVFLECVQDMDHENMFWYRQDPGLGLRLIYFSYDVKMKEKGDIPEGYSVSREKKERFSLILESASTNQTSMYLCASSLTRGLSGANVLTFGAGSRLTVL.

V gene TRBV21-1 combines with J gene TRBJ2-2; the table names TRBD2, a call not compared with the DNA. TRBV21-1 is labeled a pseudogene. The CDR3 runs 14 residues. This CDR3 is CATKRVSNTGELFF. The DNA for the CDR3 is TGTGCCACAAAGCGGGTTTCGAACACCGGGGAGCTGTTTTTT.

In this sample, this clone turned up once. The J gene is TRBJ1-2, the V gene TRBV30; no firm D call. V was shortened by 0 bases and J by 1 base, with 6 bases between the two germline ends. The CDR3 contains 13 residues. Per germline, CDR1 GTSNPN and CDR2 SVGIG (reference sequence). DNA of the CDR3: TGTGCCTGGAGTGTGGGGAGTAACTATGGCTACACCTTC. Its protein is CAWSVGSNYGYTF.

Note on this clone: At one boundary the junction diverges from the germline segment, which might be a read error. The DNA for the CDR3 is TGTGCTAGCAGTTTCAGGGTAGCAGATACGCAGTATTTT. This translates into CASSFRVADTQYF. V and J are TRBV7-7 and TRBJ2-3; weak D call: TRBD1 (5 bases). This CDR3 contains 13 residues. Germline V lookup: CDR1 SSHAT, CDR2 FNYEAQ (reference sequence).

V and J are TRBV7-9 and TRBJ2-7, with 8 bases matching TRBD2. This CDR3 contains 13 residues. The junction had 4 bases not matched to a gene; V was cut back by 5 bases and J by 4 bases. CDR1 is SEHNR, CDR2 FQNEAQ, per germline (reference sequence). CDR3 residues: CASSPSGGYEQYF. Here the CDR3 DNA reads TGTGCCAGCAGCCCTTCGGGGGGGTACGAGCAGTACTTC.

This clone was seen a handful of times. The chain has TRBV30 and TRBJ2-7; D is unclear. Germline V gives CDR1 GTSNPN, CDR2 SVGIG (reference sequence). The ends were cut back, 2 bases at V and 5 bases at J, with 7 bases in the middle. The CDR3 covers 11 residues. The CDR3 DNA follows: TGTGCCTGGAGTAACTATCACGAGCAGTACTTC. This gives the protein CAWSNYHEQYF.

The genes are TRBV10-3 and TRBJ2-1; D is possibly TRBD1 (6 bases). The V gene lost 10 bases and the J gene lost 7 bases, with 23 bases spanning the gap. The germline gives CDR1 ENHRY, CDR2 SYGVKD. The CDR3 extends over 15 amino acids. The CDR3 is CATDTQGLGRNEQFF. The CDR3 DNA is TGTGCCACAGATACACAGGGCCTAGGAAGGAATGAGCAGTTCTTC.

The chain couples TRBV23-1 to TRBJ2-1; D is ambiguous. TRBV23-1 is classed as an ORF, of uncertain function. Trimming removed 3 bases from V and 5 bases from J, with 11 bases in between. The CDR3 contains 14 residues. CDR3 sequence: CASSHGPWNNEQFF. Written as DNA, the CDR3 is TGCGCCAGCAGTCATGGGCCATGGAACAATGAGCAGTTCTTC.

The genes are TRBV7-9 and TRBJ1-2; weak D call: TRBD1 (5 bases). V lost 1 base and J lost 8, with 11 bases in between. The CDR3 spans 13 residues. The germline V gene has CDR1 SEHNR and CDR2 FQNEAQ (reference sequence). CDR3 bases: TGTGCCAGCAGCTTAGAACGCAGGGCCGGCTACACCTTC. Translating it yields CASSLERRAGYTF.

This clone appeared a few times. This chain joins TRBV6-1 and TRBJ2-1, with TRBD2 matching 8 bases. J gave up 5 bases and V 3 bases, and 6 bases lay outside the gene matches. Germline V lookup: CDR1 MNHNS, CDR2 SASEGT. This CDR3 spans 15 amino acids. Written as DNA, the CDR3 is TGTGCCAGCAGTGATTTCAGCGGGAGCAACAATGAGCAGTTCTTC. This codes for CASSDFSGSNNEQFF.